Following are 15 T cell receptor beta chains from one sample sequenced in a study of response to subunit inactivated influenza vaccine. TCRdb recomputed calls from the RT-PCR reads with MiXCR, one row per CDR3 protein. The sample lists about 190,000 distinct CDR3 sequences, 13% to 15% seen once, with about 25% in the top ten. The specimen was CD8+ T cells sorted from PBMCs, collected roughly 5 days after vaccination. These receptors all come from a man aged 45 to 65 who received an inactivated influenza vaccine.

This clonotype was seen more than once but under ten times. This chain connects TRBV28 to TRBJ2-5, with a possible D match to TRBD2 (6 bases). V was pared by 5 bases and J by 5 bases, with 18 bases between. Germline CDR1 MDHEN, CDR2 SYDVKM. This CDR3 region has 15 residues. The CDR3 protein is CASSPLVPGGETQYF. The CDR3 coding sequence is TGTGCCAGCAGTCCGCTAGTCCCTGGGGGGGAGACCCAGTACTTC.

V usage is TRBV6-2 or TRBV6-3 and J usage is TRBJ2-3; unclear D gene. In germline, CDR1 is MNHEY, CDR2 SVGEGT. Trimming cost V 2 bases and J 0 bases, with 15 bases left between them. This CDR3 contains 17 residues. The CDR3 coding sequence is TGTGCCAGCAGTTACCCCCTCTTGCAGACTAGCACAGATACGCAGTATTTT. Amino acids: CASSYPLLQTSTDTQYF.

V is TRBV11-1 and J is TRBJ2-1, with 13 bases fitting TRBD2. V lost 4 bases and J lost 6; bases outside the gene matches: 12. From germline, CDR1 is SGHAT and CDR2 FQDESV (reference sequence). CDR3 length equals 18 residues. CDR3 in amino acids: CASSSPLAGGPRLNEQFF. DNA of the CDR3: TGTGCCAGCAGCTCGCCACTAGCGGGAGGGCCGAGGCTCAATGAGCAGTTCTTC.

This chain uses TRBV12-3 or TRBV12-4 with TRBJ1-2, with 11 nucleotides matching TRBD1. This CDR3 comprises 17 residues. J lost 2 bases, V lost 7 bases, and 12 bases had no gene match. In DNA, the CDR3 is TGTGCCAGCACCCCCTCGGGGGGACAGGGGGGCAACTATGGCTACACCTTC. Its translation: CASTPSGGQGGNYGYTF.

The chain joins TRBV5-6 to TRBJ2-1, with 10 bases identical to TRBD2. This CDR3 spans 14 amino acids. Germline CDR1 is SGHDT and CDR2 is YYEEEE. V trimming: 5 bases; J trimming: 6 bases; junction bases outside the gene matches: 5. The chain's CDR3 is CASSSGLAVNEQFF. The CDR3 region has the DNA TGTGCCAGCAGTTCTGGACTAGCGGTCAATGAGCAGTTCTTC.

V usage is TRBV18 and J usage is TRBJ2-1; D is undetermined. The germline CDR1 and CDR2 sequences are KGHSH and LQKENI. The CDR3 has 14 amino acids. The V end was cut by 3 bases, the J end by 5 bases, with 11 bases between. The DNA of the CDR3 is TGTGCCAGCTCACCGACCGAAGGGAACAATGAGCAGTTCTTC. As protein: CASSPTEGNNEQFF. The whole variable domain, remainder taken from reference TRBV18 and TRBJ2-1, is NAGVMQNPRHLVRRRGQEARLRCSPMKGHSHVYWYRQLPEEGLKFMVYLQKENIIDESGMPKERFSAEFPKEGPSILRIQQVVRGDSAAYFCASSPTEGNNEQFFGPGTRLTVL.

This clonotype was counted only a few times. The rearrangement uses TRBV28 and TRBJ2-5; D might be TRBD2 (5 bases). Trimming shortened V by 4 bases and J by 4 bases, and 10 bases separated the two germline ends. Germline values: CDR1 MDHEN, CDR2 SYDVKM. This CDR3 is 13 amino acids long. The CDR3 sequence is CASSSEVTETQYF. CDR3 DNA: TGTGCCAGCAGTTCGGAGGTAACAGAGACCCAGTACTTC.

The DNA of the CDR3 is TGTGCCAGCACCCGGGACGGCGGCCACGGGGAGCTGTTTTTT. Translating it yields CASTRDGGHGELFF. The V gene is TRBV5-5, the J gene TRBJ2-2; D possibly matches TRBD1 or TRBD2 (5 bases each). Germline CDR1 is SGHKS and CDR2 is YYEKEE (reference sequence). This CDR3 is built from 14 residues. V lost 6 bases and J 7 bases, leaving 16 bases between the germline ends.

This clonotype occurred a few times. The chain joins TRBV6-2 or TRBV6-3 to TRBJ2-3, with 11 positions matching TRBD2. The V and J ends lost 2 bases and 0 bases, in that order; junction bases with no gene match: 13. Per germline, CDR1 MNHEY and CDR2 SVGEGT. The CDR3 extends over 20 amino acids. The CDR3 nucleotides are TGTGCCAGCAGTTACCCGCTAGCGGGAGGCCCGGGGGATAGCACAGATACGCAGTATTTT. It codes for CASSYPLAGGPGDSTDTQYF.

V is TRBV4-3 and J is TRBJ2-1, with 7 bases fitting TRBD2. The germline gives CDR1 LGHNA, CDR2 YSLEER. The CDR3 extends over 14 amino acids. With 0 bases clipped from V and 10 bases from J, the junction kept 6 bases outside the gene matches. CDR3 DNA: TGCGCCAGCAGCCAAGAAAGCGCGGGAGACGAGCAGTTCTTC. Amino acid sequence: CASSQESAGDEQFF.

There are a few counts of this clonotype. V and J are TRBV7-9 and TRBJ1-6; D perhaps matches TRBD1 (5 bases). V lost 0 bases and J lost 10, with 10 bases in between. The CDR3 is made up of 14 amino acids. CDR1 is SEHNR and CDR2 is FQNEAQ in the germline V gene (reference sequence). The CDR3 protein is CASSLAPRDSPLHF. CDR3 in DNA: TGTGCCAGCAGCTTAGCGCCCAGGGACTCACCCCTCCACTTT.

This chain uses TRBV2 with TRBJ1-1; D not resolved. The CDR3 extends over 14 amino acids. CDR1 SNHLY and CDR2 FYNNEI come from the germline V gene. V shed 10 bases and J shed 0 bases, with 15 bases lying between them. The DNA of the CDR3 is TGTGCCACCCTGGGAGGGCAGATGAACACTGAAGCTTTCTTT. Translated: CATLGGQMNTEAFF.

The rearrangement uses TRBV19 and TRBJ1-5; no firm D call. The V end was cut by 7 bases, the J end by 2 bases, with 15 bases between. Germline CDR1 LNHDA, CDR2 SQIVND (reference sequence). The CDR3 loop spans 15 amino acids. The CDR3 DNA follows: TGTGCCAGTAAGTCCCTGGCCGGAGGCAATCAGCCCCAGCATTTT. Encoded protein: CASKSLAGGNQPQHF.

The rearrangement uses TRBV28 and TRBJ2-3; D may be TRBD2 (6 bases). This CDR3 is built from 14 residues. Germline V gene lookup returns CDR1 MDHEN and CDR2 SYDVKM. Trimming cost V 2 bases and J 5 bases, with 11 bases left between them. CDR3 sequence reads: CASSLSGSEDTQYF. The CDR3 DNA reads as TGTGCCAGCAGTTTAAGCGGGTCGGAAGATACGCAGTATTTT.

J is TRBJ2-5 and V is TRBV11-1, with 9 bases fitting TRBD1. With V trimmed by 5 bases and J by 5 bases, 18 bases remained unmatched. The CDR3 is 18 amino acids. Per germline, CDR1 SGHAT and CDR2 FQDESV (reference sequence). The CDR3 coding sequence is TGTGCCAGCAGCCTTTTTCCCGGACAGGGGAGGTCTTGGGAGACCCAGTACTTC. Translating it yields CASSLFPGQGRSWETQYF. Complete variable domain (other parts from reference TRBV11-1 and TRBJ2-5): EAEVAQSPRYKITEKSQAVAFWCDPISGHATLYWYRQILGQGPELLVQFQDESVVDDSQLPKDRFSAERLKGVDSTLKIQPAELGDSAMYLCASSLFPGQGRSWETQYFGPGTRLLVL.